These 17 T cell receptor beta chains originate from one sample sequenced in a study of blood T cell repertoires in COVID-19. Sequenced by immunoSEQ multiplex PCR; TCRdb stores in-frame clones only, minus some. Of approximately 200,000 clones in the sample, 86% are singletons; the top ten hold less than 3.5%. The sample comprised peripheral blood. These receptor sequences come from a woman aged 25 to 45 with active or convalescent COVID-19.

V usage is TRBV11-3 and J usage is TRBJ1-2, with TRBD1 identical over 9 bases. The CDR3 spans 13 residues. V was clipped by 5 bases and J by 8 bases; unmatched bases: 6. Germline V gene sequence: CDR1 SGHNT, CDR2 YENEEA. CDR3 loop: CASSPRTGDGYTF. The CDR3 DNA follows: TGTGCCAGCAGCCCGCGGACAGGGGACGGCTACACCTTC.

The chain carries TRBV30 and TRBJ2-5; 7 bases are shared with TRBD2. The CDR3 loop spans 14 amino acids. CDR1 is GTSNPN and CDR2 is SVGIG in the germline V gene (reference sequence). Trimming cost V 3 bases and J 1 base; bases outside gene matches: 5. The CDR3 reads CAWSLGGSQETQYF. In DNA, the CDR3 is TGTGCCTGGAGCTTGGGGGGGTCCCAAGAGACCCAGTACTTC.

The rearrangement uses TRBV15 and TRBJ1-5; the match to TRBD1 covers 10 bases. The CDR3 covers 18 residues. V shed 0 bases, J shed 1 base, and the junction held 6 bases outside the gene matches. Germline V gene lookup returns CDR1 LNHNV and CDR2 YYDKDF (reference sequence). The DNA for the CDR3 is TGTGCCACCAGCAGAGAAGGGACAGGGGATATGAGCAATCAGCCCCAGCATTTT. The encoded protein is CATSREGTGDMSNQPQHF.

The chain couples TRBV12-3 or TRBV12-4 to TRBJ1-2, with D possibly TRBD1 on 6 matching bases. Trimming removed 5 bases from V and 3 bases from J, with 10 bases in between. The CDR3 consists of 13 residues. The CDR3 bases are TGTGCCAGCAGTCAGGACAGCTACTATGGCTACACCTTC. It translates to CASSQDSYYGYTF.

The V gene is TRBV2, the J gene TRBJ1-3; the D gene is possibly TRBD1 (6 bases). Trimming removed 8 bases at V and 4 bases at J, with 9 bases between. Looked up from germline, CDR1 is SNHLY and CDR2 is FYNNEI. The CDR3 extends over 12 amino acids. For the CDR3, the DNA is TGTGCCAGCGGCAGGGGCGGAAACACCATATATTTT. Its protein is CASGRGGNTIYF.

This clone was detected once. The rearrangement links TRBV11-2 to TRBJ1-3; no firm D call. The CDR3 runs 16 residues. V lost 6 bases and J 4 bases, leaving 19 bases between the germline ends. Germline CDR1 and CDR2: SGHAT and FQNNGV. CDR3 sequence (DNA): TGTGCCAGCAGACCCAGCGGTCGGGGTTCCGGAAACACCATATATTTT. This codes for CASRPSGRGSGNTIYF.

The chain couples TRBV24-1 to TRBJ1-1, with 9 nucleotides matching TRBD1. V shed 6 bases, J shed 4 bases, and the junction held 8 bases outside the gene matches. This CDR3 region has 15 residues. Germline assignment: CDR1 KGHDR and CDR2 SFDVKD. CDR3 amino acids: CATSSPGQGVTEAFF. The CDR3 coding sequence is TGTGCCACCAGTTCGCCGGGACAGGGCGTCACTGAAGCTTTCTTT.

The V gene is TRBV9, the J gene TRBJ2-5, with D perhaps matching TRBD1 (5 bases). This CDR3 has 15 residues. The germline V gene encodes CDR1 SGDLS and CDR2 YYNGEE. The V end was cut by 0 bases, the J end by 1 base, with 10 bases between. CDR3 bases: TGTGCCAGCAGCGTAGCTACAGGCAGCCAAGAGACCCAGTACTTC. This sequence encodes CASSVATGSQETQYF.

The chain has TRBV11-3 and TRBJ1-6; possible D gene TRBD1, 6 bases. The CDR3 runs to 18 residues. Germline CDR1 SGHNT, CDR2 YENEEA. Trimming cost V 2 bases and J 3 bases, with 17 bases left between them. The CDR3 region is CASSLKSGARHYNSPLHF. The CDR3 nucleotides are TGTGCCAGCAGCTTAAAGTCAGGGGCGAGGCACTATAATTCACCCCTCCACTTT.

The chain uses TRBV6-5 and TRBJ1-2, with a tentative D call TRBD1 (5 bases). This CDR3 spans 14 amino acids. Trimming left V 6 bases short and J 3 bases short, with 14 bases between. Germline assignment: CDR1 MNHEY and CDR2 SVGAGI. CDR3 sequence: CASRNGGEDYGYTF. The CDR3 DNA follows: TGTGCCAGCAGGAACGGGGGGGAAGACTATGGCTACACCTTC.

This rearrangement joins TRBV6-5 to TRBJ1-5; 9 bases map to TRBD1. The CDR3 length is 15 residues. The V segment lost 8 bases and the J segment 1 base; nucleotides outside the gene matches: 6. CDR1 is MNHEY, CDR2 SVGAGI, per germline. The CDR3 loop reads CASGTGQGSNQPQHF. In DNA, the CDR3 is TGTGCCAGCGGAACGGGACAGGGAAGCAATCAGCCCCAGCATTTT.

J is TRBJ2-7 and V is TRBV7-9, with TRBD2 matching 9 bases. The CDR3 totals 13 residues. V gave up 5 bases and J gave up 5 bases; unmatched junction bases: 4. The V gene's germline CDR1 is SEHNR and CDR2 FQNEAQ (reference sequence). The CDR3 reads CASSPSGTHEQYF. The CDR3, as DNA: TGTGCCAGCAGCCCTAGCGGGACCCACGAGCAGTACTTC. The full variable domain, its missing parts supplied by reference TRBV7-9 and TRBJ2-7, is DTGVSQNPRHKITKRGQNVTFRCDPISEHNRLYWYRQTLGQGPEFLTYFQNEAQLEKSRLLSDRFSAERPKGSFSTLEIQRTEQGDSAMYLCASSPSGTHEQYFGPGTRLTVT.

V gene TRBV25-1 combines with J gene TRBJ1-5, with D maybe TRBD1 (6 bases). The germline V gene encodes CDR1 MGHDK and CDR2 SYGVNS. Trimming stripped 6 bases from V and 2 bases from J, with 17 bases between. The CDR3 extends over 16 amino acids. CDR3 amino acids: CASSDAGGSGNQPQHF. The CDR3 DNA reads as TGTGCCAGCAGCGATGCGGGGGGCTCGGGCAATCAGCCCCAGCATTTT. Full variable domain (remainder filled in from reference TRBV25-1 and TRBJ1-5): EADIYQTPRYLVIGTGKKITLECSQTMGHDKMYWYQQDPGMELHLIHYSYGVNSTEKGDLSSESTVSRIRTEHFPLTLESARPSHTSQYLCASSDAGGSGNQPQHFGDGTRLSIL.

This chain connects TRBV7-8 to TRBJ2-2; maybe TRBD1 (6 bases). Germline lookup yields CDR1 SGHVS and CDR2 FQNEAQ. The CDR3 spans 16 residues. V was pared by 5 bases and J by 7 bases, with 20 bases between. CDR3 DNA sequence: TGTGCCAGCAGCCCGCCTTTGGGGGCTAAGGGCGGGGAGCTGTTTTTT. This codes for CASSPPLGAKGGELFF.

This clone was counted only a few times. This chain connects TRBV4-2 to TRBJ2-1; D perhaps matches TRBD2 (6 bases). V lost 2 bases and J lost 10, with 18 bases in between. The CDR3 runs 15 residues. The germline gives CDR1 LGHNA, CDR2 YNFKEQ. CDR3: CASSQFSGQQGEQFF. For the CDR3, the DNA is TGTGCCAGCAGCCAATTTAGCGGCCAACAAGGGGAGCAGTTCTTC.

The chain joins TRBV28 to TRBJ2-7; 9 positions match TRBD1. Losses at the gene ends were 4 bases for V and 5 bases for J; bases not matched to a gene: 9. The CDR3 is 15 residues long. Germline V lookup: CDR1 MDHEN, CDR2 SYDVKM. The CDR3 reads CASSSPGTGRHEQYF. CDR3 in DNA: TGTGCCAGCAGTTCACCGGGGACAGGGCGACACGAGCAGTACTTC.

CDR3: CASSLTWGGNTDTQYF. CDR3 nucleotides: TGCGCCAGCAGCCTTACCTGGGGAGGGAACACAGATACGCAGTATTTT. J is TRBJ2-3 and V is TRBV4-1, with 7 bases matching TRBD2. Germline CDR1 MGHRA, CDR2 YSYEKL. The length of the CDR3 is 16 residues. After removal of 4 bases from V and 2 bases from J, the junction contained 9 bases not matched to a gene.